Listed below are T cell receptor beta chains from one sample, sequenced in a study of identical twins. TCRdb reprocessed the 5' RACE reads with MiXCR, giving one entry per CDR3 protein. The data hold roughly 250,000 distinct CDR3 sequences, with 5.5% to 7% observed a single time. This sample was also put to use in a study of yellow fever vaccine responses in identical twins.

The sample comprised memory (CD45RO+) T cells sorted from blood. The receptors shown here come from a woman between 18 and 29 years old in good health. The conserved cysteine and the conserved F or W are not part of the CDR3 here. Clone sizes are given selectively: once, few, many, or a class where the clone is expanded.

V gene: TRBV20-1; clone size: few; CDR3 protein: SARDVGEPQGAGPRTEAF
V gene: TRBV4-1; clone size: few; CDR3 protein: ASSYRVLVDEQY
V gene: TRBV24-1; clone size: many; CDR3 protein: ATSDLRQGAIDEQF
V gene: TRBV11-3; clone size: few; CDR3 protein: ASSFTSGSPGELF
V gene: TRBV20-1; clone size: -; CDR3 protein: SARDFRGGFETQY
V gene: TRBV5-1; clone size: many; CDR3 protein: ASSLAVGTEAF
V gene: TRBV20-1; clone size: many; CDR3 protein: SASGRGTNTYEQY
V gene: TRBV3-1; clone size: -; CDR3 protein: ASSQGLAGGIAGELF
V gene: TRBV7-6; clone size: few; CDR3 protein: ASSLSAGTPLRGV
V gene: TRBV6-1; clone size: few; CDR3 protein: ASTGASGRKYTDTQY
V gene: TRBV19; clone size: -; CDR3 protein: ASSAARGTNEKLF
V gene: TRBV28; clone size: few; CDR3 protein: ASSPTYTSPGELF
V gene: TRBV12-3/TRBV12-4; clone size: many; CDR3 protein: ASTKGQGNSPLH
V gene: TRBV12-3/TRBV12-4; clone size: few; CDR3 protein: ASSLAPGGVEEQF
V gene: TRBV28; clone size: -; CDR3 protein: ASSLLPQTGEETQY
V gene: TRBV27; clone size: -; CDR3 protein: ASSFRTGPSGELF
V gene: TRBV10-3; clone size: -; CDR3 protein: AIRRTGGITDTQY
V gene: TRBV3-1; clone size: few; CDR3 protein: ASSQDTRLAGGKTGELF
V gene: TRBV12-3/TRBV12-4; clone size: many; CDR3 protein: ASSFTGSNQPQH
V gene: TRBV3-1; clone size: few; CDR3 protein: ASSQGSGALGYT
V gene: TRBV3-1; clone size: many; CDR3 protein: ASSQNQGHQETQY
V gene: TRBV4-1; clone size: many; CDR3 protein: ASSPRPPGLENTGELF
V gene: TRBV12-3/TRBV12-4; clone size: -; CDR3 protein: ASSRGTSGGSSYNEQF
V gene: TRBV5-6; clone size: many; CDR3 protein: ASSMPHSSSPLH
V gene: TRBV2; clone size: few; CDR3 protein: ASSEGSQPQH
V gene: TRBV7-9; clone size: few; CDR3 protein: ASSFGGSITDTQY
V gene: TRBV19; clone size: many; CDR3 protein: ASSTQGGYTGELF
V gene: TRBV7-3; clone size: -; CDR3 protein: ASSLRGGDNEQS
V gene: TRBV11-2; clone size: many; CDR3 protein: ASSLDGGPPYEQY
V gene: TRBV29-1; clone size: few; CDR3 protein: SARRAGAEAF
V gene: TRBV27; clone size: few; CDR3 protein: ASSLVGTGFGVSYEQY
V gene: TRBV6-5; clone size: -; CDR3 protein: ASSLFPRGSGNTIY
V gene: TRBV3-1; clone size: -; CDR3 protein: ASSQDAGLIGTQY
V gene: TRBV4-2; clone size: many; CDR3 protein: ASSQEGTGVIEQF
V gene: TRBV13; clone size: many; CDR3 protein: ASSLAPGLAGATQY
V gene: TRBV7-8; clone size: many; CDR3 protein: ASSSKGAGQTSTDTQY
V gene: TRBV10-2; clone size: many; CDR3 protein: ASSLAGAHNEQF
V gene: TRBV10-3; clone size: -; CDR3 protein: AISESSNYGYT
V gene: TRBV24-1; clone size: many; CDR3 protein: ATGGQGKGGELF
V gene: TRBV5-1; clone size: few; CDR3 protein: ASSSTSGAGLNEQF
V gene: TRBV7-2; clone size: few; CDR3 protein: ASSFGQSGNTIY
V gene: TRBV10-2; clone size: few; CDR3 protein: ASSGGGVGPYNEQF
V gene: TRBV2; clone size: -; CDR3 protein: ASESGTEFNYGYT
V gene: TRBV5-5; clone size: many; CDR3 protein: ASSASGSLDEQF
V gene: TRBV6-1; clone size: -; CDR3 protein: ASSETVTPF
V gene: TRBV3-1; clone size: many; CDR3 protein: ASSQATEAF
V gene: TRBV4-1; clone size: -; CDR3 protein: ASSPPSRSYEQY
V gene: TRBV19; clone size: few; CDR3 protein: ASSMGQTDTGELF
V gene: TRBV5-5; clone size: many; CDR3 protein: ASSLGAGYSGNTIY
V gene: TRBV6-1; clone size: -; CDR3 protein: ASLEIPGNTEAF
V gene: TRBV24-1; clone size: many; CDR3 protein: ATDDARRDTQY
V gene: TRBV29-1; clone size: many; CDR3 protein: SVSLPHTNTGELF
V gene: TRBV15; clone size: -; CDR3 protein: ATSGGGETQY
V gene: TRBV7-3; clone size: few; CDR3 protein: ASSLKGTGTSGSMVNEQF
V gene: TRBV3-1; clone size: -; CDR3 protein: ASSHGRTVSDTQY